Shown below are 24 T cell receptor beta chains from a single sample sequenced in a study of post-analysis software for immune sequencing data. Findings and limits, study-wide: With TRBV5-6, TRBV5-1 and TRBV20-1 included, 4 to 6 TRBV segments were more frequent in patients than in controls.

Researchers reported that TCR beta cDNA libraries carried unique molecular identifiers. TCRdb re-called the PCR reads through MiXCR, storing one row per CDR3 protein. The table has about 820,000 distinct CDR3 sequences, about 53% seen once. What these receptors recognize is not known. Sequenced: blood. The receptors come from a girl between 10 and 17 years old with multiple sclerosis.

The chain carries TRBV5-1 and TRBJ2-7; D perhaps matches TRBD1 (6 bases). The J call is in doubt because the DNA end fits TRBJ2-5 better. CDR3 length: 14 residues. The germline CDR1 and CDR2 sequences are SGHRS and YFSETQ. CDR3 DNA: TGCGCCAGCAGCCGCCAGACAGGACAAGAGACCCAGTACTTC. Encoded protein: CASSRQTGQETQYF.

As concerns this clonotype: Compared with germline, one end of the junction differs, possibly owing to a read error. This chain links TRBV7-2 with TRBJ1-6; TRBD1 aligns across 7 bases. In germline, CDR1 is SGHTA, CDR2 FQGNSA. The CDR3 is 14 residues long. The CDR3 loop is CASSLGQGVTPPHF. In DNA, the CDR3 is TGTGCCAGCAGCTTGGGTCAGGGGGTGACACCCCCCCACTTT.

The V and J genes are TRBV4-1 and TRBJ1-2, with 8 bases aligning to TRBD1. The CDR3 has 15 residues. Germline values: CDR1 MGHRA, CDR2 YSYEKL. The V segment lost 2 bases and the J segment 1 base; nucleotides outside the gene matches: 3. The DNA for the CDR3 is TGCGCCAGCAGCCAAAGGACAGGGATTAACTATGGCTACACCTTC. It translates to CASSQRTGINYGYTF.

This rearrangement joins TRBV5-1 to TRBJ2-7; possibly TRBD1 for D (5 bases). Germline CDR1 and CDR2: SGHRS and YFSETQ. This CDR3 is built from 19 residues. V lost 0 bases to trimming and J lost 1 base, with 23 bases between them. The CDR3 DNA is TGCGCCAGCAGCTTGGCCGGTAGGGGCCGGGTTGAACCTTCCTACGAGCAGTACTTC. This sequence encodes CASSLAGRGRVEPSYEQYF.

The rearrangement uses TRBV7-9 and TRBJ1-1; TRBD1 matches 7 bases. J was trimmed by 2 bases and V by 5 bases; bases with no gene match: 8. This CDR3 is built from 15 residues. In germline, CDR1 is SEHNR, CDR2 FQNEAQ (reference sequence). The CDR3 region has the DNA TGTGCCAGCAGCCCGAGACAGGGTCGTAACACTGAAGCTTTCTTT. It translates to CASSPRQGRNTEAFF.

The chain links TRBV7-9 to TRBJ2-3; the match to TRBD1 covers 7 bases. The CDR3 spans 16 residues. V dropped 1 base and J dropped 4; count of bases not matched to a gene: 8. Germline CDR1 reads SEHNR; CDR2 reads FQNEAQ (reference sequence). The CDR3, as DNA: TGTGCCAGCAGCTTAGGACAGGGCGTCGGGGCAGATACGCAGTATTTT. Translated: CASSLGQGVGADTQYF.

This clonotype was observed a handful of times. This rearrangement joins TRBV5-1 to TRBJ2-3; tentative D call: TRBD1 (5 bases). The CDR3 is 18 amino acids. The V gene lost 2 bases and the J gene lost 0 bases, with 19 bases spanning the gap. Per germline, CDR1 SGHRS and CDR2 YFSETQ. CDR3 protein: CASSFSIGPTESTDTQYF. CDR3 sequence (DNA): TGCGCCAGCAGCTTCTCGATAGGTCCGACAGAAAGCACAGATACGCAGTATTTT.

The chain couples TRBV3-1 to TRBJ2-5, with 7 bases matching TRBD1. Germline V lookup: CDR1 LGHDT, CDR2 YNNKEL (reference sequence). CDR3 size: 15 residues. V shed 3 bases and J 5 bases; nucleotides not matched to a gene: 9. CDR3 protein: CASSQRTGLSETQYF. In DNA form, the CDR3 reads TGTGCCAGCAGCCAGAGGACAGGACTTTCTGAGACCCAGTACTTC.

The chain recombines TRBV6-6 with TRBJ2-3, with a tentative D call TRBD2 (7 bases). CDR1 is MNHNY and CDR2 is SVGAGI in the germline V gene (reference sequence). This CDR3 has 16 residues. V was clipped by 6 bases and J by 4 bases, with 20 bases between them. CDR3 protein: CASSQGGGLPADTQYF. For the CDR3, the DNA is TGTGCCAGCAGCCAAGGGGGGGGGCTGCCCGCAGATACGCAGTATTTT.

The rearrangement uses TRBV6-4 and TRBJ2-1; TRBD1 agrees at 7 bases. With V trimmed by 7 bases and J by 7 bases, 7 bases remained unmatched. The germline V gene has CDR1 MRHNA and CDR2 SNTAGT. This CDR3 region has 13 residues. This chain's CDR3 is CASTSDRDNEQFF. The CDR3 region has the DNA TGTGCCAGCACATCCGACAGGGATAATGAGCAGTTCTTC.

This clonotype was detected only a few times. The rearrangement uses TRBV29-1 and TRBJ2-5, with D unresolved. This CDR3 comprises 13 residues. The germline CDR1 and CDR2 sequences are SQVTM and ANQGSEA. V lost 8 bases to trimming and J lost 5 bases, with 18 bases between them. CDR3: CSTDPDGRETQYF. The CDR3 DNA reads as TGCAGCACCGACCCGGACGGTCGGGAGACCCAGTACTTC.

This chain uses TRBV21-1 with TRBJ2-1; the listed D gene, TRBD1, was not tested against the DNA. TRBV21-1 is noted as a pseudogene. The CDR3 has 18 residues. CDR3 bases: TGTGCCAGCAGCAAAGCTCAACCAGGGTTTAGCTCCTACAATGAGCAGTTCTTC. This gives the protein CASSKAQPGFSSYNEQFF.

This clonotype has only one observation. The chain recombines TRBV6-1 with TRBJ1-2; D unresolved. The length of the CDR3 is 15 residues. V was clipped by 2 bases and J by 5 bases, with 15 bases between them. Germline V CDR1 and CDR2: MNHNS, SASEGT. CDR3 bases: TGTGCCAGCAGTGAACACTTCAGGACGCCTTATGGCTACACCTTC. This codes for CASSEHFRTPYGYTF.

The chain is built from TRBV20-1 and TRBJ2-5; maybe TRBD1 (6 bases). Trimming shortened V by 4 bases and J by 1 base, and 13 bases separated the two germline ends. CDR1 and CDR2 from the germline V gene are DFQATT and SNEGSKA (reference sequence). The CDR3 covers 14 residues. The CDR3 sequence is CSATGTWLQETQYF. The CDR3 bases are TGCAGTGCTACCGGGACATGGCTCCAAGAGACCCAGTACTTC.

The CDR3 sequence: CASHRRDSYNEQFF. The DNA of the CDR3 is TGTGCCAGCCACCGCCGGGACAGCTACAATGAGCAGTTCTTC. The genes are TRBV6-2 or TRBV6-3 and TRBJ2-1, with 7 positions matching TRBD1. V lost 8 bases to trimming and J lost 3 bases; unmatched junction nucleotides: 7. Looked up from germline, CDR1 is MNHEY and CDR2 is SVGEGT. This CDR3 contains 14 residues.

This chain connects TRBV12-5 to TRBJ2-1; the match to TRBD2 covers 8 bases. CDR3 length: 15 residues. The germline V gene encodes CDR1 LGHNT and CDR2 FRNRAP. J gave up 3 bases and V 3 bases, and 4 bases lay outside the gene matches. The CDR3 loop reads CASGLSLAGYNEQFF. Written as DNA, the CDR3 is TGTGCTAGTGGTTTATCCCTAGCGGGCTACAATGAGCAGTTCTTC.

The gene calls are TRBV3-1 and TRBJ2-5, with 9 bases matching TRBD1. The junction had 12 bases not matched to a gene; V was cut back by 5 bases and J by 5 bases. Looked up from germline, CDR1 is LGHDT and CDR2 is YNNKEL (reference sequence). CDR3 length: 16 amino acids. The CDR3 protein is CASSSPGTGNLETQYF. The CDR3 DNA sequence: TGTGCCAGCAGCTCACCCGGGACAGGGAATTTGGAGACCCAGTACTTC.

This clonotype was seen more than once but under ten times. V usage is TRBV5-1 and J usage is TRBJ2-2; 11 bases map to TRBD2. Trimming removed 4 bases from V and 3 bases from J; junction bases left unmatched: 5. The germline gives CDR1 SGHRS, CDR2 YFSETQ. This CDR3 has 16 amino acids. The CDR3 sequence is CASSVGLAGYTGELFF. Written as DNA, the CDR3 is TGCGCCAGCAGCGTCGGACTAGCGGGCTACACCGGGGAGCTGTTTTTT.

The chain combines TRBV4-1 with TRBJ1-2, with D possibly matching TRBD1 (5 bases). This CDR3 region has 13 residues. Germline-derived CDR1 and CDR2 are MGHRA and YSYEKL. V was pared by 1 base and J by 8 bases, with 11 bases between. The CDR3 nucleotides read TGCGCCAGCAGCCAAGCTGGGGGGGAGGGCTACACCTTC. It is translated as CASSQAGGEGYTF.

The CDR3 here is CASSLSAGGLEQYF. Written as DNA, the CDR3 is TGTGCCAGCAGCTTATCAGCGGGAGGGCTGGAGCAGTACTTC. The rearrangement joins TRBV7-6 to TRBJ2-7, with 10 bases fitting TRBD2. Trimming cost V 2 bases and J 7 bases; bases outside gene matches: 5. This CDR3 region has 14 residues. CDR1 is SGHVS, CDR2 FNYEAQ, per germline.

This clonotype occurred a few times. The genes are TRBV7-9 and TRBJ2-6; 10 bases match TRBD1. Germline V gene sequence: CDR1 SEHNR, CDR2 FQNEAQ (reference sequence). The CDR3 sequence is 17 residues long. V was clipped by 1 base and J by 2 bases; unmatched bases: 2. The CDR3 DNA reads TGTGCCAGCAGCTTAGGGGGACAGGGGACTGGGGCCAACGTCCTGACTTTC. Protein: CASSLGGQGTGANVLTF.

Only a few counts were recorded for this clonotype. The chain is built from TRBV29-1 and TRBJ2-4, with 9 bases lining up with TRBD1. Germline CDR1 is SQVTM and CDR2 is ANQGSEA. CDR3 length: 13 residues. V lost 6 bases and J lost 7; bases outside the gene matches: 7. CDR3 sequence (DNA): TGCAGCGTCCTGGACAGGGGAGGTAACATTCAGTACTTC. Its protein product is CSVLDRGGNIQYF.

The chain couples TRBV6-2 or TRBV6-3 to TRBJ2-3; the D is unclear. V lost 0 bases to trimming and J lost 6 bases, with 7 bases between them. The CDR3 totals 13 residues. Germline lookup yields CDR1 MNHEY and CDR2 SVGEGT. CDR3 region: CASSYSLSDTQYF. Written as DNA, the CDR3 is TGTGCCAGCAGTTACTCGCTGTCCGATACGCAGTATTTT.

The chain couples TRBV12-3 or TRBV12-4 to TRBJ1-2; 8 bases match TRBD1. Germline trimming cut 4 bases from V and 6 bases from J; bases unmatched to any gene: 10. CDR3 size: 15 residues. The CDR3 coding sequence is TGTGCCAGCAGTTCCCTTACAGGGGGACGGAATGGCTACACCTTC. Residues: CASSSLTGGRNGYTF.